The 3 T cell receptor beta chains below all came from one sample that was sequenced in a study of sequential checkpoint blockade in melanoma. Treatment in this sample: randomized to nivolumab then ipilimumab (arm A) or the reverse (arm B). Assay used: immunoSEQ multiplex PCR; TCRdb lists only in-frame clones, some missing. This sample has under 13,000 clones, with 55% to 70% found just once. The sample in question was CD8+ T cells sorted from blood (inferred from file names), obtained from a patient given nivolumab and ipilimumab in sequence. The receptors stem from a human donor with melanoma.

The count of this clone is one. The V and J genes are TRBV4-1 and TRBJ2-1; TRBD1 aligns across 8 bases. J gave up 2 bases and V 7 bases, and 10 bases lay outside the gene matches. Germline values: CDR1 MGHRA, CDR2 YSYEKL. The CDR3 totals 16 residues. In DNA form, the CDR3 reads TGCGCCAGCACAAGCAGGTGGACAGGGACCTACAATGAGCAGTTCTTC. It translates to CASTSRWTGTYNEQFF.

The chain is built from TRBV19 and TRBJ1-1, with D uncertain. From germline, CDR1 is LNHDA and CDR2 SQIVND (reference sequence). V was pared by 7 bases and J by 3 bases, with 12 bases between. This CDR3 contains 13 residues. This chain's CDR3 is CASTFGAHTEAFF. For the CDR3, the DNA is TGTGCCAGTACTTTCGGAGCACACACTGAAGCTTTCTTT. Using reference TRBV19 and TRBJ1-1 for the parts outside the CDR3, the full variable domain is DGGITQSPKYLFRKEGQNVTLSCEQNLNHDAMYWYRQDPGQGLRLIYYSQIVNDFQKGDIAEGYSVSREKKESFPLTVTSAQKNPTAFYLCASTFGAHTEAFFGQGTRLTVV.

This clone was detected a few times. The chain employs TRBV19 and TRBJ2-1; D gene ambiguous. With 3 bases removed from V and 6 bases from J, the gap between germline ends came to 9 bases. Germline CDR1 reads LNHDA; CDR2 reads SQIVND (reference sequence). The CDR3 extends over 13 amino acids. CDR3 DNA sequence: TGTGCCAGTAGTATCTTTGGGCCCAATGAGCAGTTCTTC. It encodes CASSIFGPNEQFF. Using reference TRBV19 and TRBJ2-1 for the parts outside the CDR3, the full variable domain is DGGITQSPKYLFRKEGQNVTLSCEQNLNHDAMYWYRQDPGQGLRLIYYSQIVNDFQKGDIAEGYSVSREKKESFPLTVTSAQKNPTAFYLCASSIFGPNEQFFGPGTRLTVL.